This T cell receptor (beta chain) emerged from a study of T cell responses to AZD1222 COVID-19 vaccine. As for the study in general: Both about-4-week and about-12-week second-dose recipients were combined.

Clones were sequenced by immunoSEQ multiplex PCR, and TCRdb holds only the in-frame ones, with some missing. Found here are 150,000 to 200,000 clones, 80% to 95% of them singletons; the top ten hold under 11%. This clone was picked up one time. The receptor was isolated from an adult in good health. Source: peripheral blood, taken on day 0 of AZD1222 vaccination.

CDR3 protein: CAWSGNIDTDTQYF. Written as DNA, the CDR3 is TGTGCCTGGAGTGGAAACATAGACACAGATACGCAGTATTTT. The chain joins TRBV30 to TRBJ2-3, with D unresolved. The germline V gene encodes CDR1 GTSNPN and CDR2 SVGIG (reference sequence). V dropped 1 base and J dropped 2 bases, with 10 bases sitting between them. The CDR3 contains 14 residues.